This T cell receptor (beta chain) was documented in a study of T cell responses to AZD1222 COVID-19 vaccine. Measured with immunoSEQ multiplex PCR; TCRdb has only the in-frame clones, and not every one. The repertoire includes under 200,000 clones, 91% of them detected once, and less than 5.5% sits in the top ten. Findings of the study overall: Among AZD1222 vaccinees, only six or seven were seropositive at baseline. No repertoire was sampled before or during the peak T cell response, only after it. Regions left unmutated in variants are reportedly the target of nearly half of spike-specific TCRs. Following two doses of AZD1222, Spike-specific TCR breadth and depth rose.

V was clipped by 3 bases and J by 4 bases, with 10 bases between them. CDR3 length equals 13 residues. Germline assignment: CDR1 DFQATT and CDR2 SNEGSKA (reference sequence). Of note for this clone: Its antigen is not known.

V and J are TRBV20-1 and TRBJ1-3; D is perhaps TRBD1 (5 bases). The sequencing used peripheral blood, collected on day 0 of AZD1222 vaccination. This clonotype was obtained from an adult in good health. CDR3 DNA: TGCAGTGCTAGTGGCAGGGACGGAAACACCATATATTTT. Residues: CSASGRDGNTIYF.